Reported below is one TCR beta chain. Its antigen is still unknown. A much larger clone is a single base away; this may be a read error. The evidence that diagnosis relied on was clinical symptoms, serum thyroxine, TRAb, thyroid ultrasound and orbital computed tomography. Fresh peripheral blood, roughly 9.8 ml, was the PBMC source. The record originates from a study of Graves' ophthalmopathy and Graves' hyperthyroidism. RNA served as the template for amplifying TCR beta CDR3 regions. RT-PCR with HTBI primers came first, then second-round multiplex PCR. TCRdb redid the calling of the multiplex PCR reads with MiXCR, one entry per CDR3 protein. Of 600,000 to 950,000 distinct CDR3 sequences listed, 40% are singletons. Whole-study findings and limits: The model's prediction of ophthalmopathy progression had roughly 68% sensitivity and around 72% specificity. A model of 13 signatures distinguished ophthalmopathy from stable hyperthyroidism at approximately 90% sensitivity and around 81% specificity.

This CDR3 is built from 13 residues. Germline-derived CDR1 and CDR2 are SEHNR and FQNEAQ (reference sequence). Trimming left V 5 bases short and J 4 bases short, with 11 bases between. The chain couples TRBV7-9 to TRBJ1-1; no firm D call. This TCR came from an adult man with Graves' ophthalmopathy. Sequenced: peripheral blood. The CDR3 loop reads CASSRGIGTEAFF. Written as DNA, the CDR3 is TGTGCCAGCAGCCGAGGGATAGGCACTGAAGCTTTCTTT.